The clone carrying this T cell receptor (beta chain) was seen only once. The sample originates from a study of blood T cell repertoires in COVID-19. Study information: Donors in the United States, Italy and Spain gave samples during acute or convalescent COVID-19.

The protocol was immunoSEQ multiplex PCR, while the TCRdb copy is restricted to in-frame clones and leaves out a portion. Of approximately 58,000 clones listed, over 75% are singletons. The germline CDR1 and CDR2 sequences are SGHNT and YENEEA. V lost 5 bases to trimming and J lost 8 bases; unmatched junction nucleotides: 6. The CDR3 runs to 14 residues. This TCR derives from a middle-aged man with active COVID-19. The sample consisted of peripheral blood. V usage is TRBV11-3 and J usage is TRBJ2-1; TRBD2 agrees at 10 bases. In DNA, the CDR3 is TGTGCCAGCAGCCTAGCGGGAGAAAACGATGAGCAGTTCTTC. Its protein product is CASSLAGENDEQFF. The full variable domain, rest sourced from reference TRBV11-3 and TRBJ2-1, is EAGVVQSPRYKIIEKKQPVAFWCNPISGHNTLYWYLQNLGQGPELLIRYENEEAVDDSQLPKDRFSAERLKGVDSTLKIQPAELGDSAVYLCASSLAGENDEQFFGPGTRLTVL.